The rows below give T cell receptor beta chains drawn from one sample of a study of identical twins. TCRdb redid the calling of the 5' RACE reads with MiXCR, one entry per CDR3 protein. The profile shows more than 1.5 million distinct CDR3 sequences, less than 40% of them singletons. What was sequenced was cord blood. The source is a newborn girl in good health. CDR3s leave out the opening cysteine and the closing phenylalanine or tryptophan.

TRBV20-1	SARDSRLSSPSYEQY
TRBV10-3	AISEDRWNQPQH
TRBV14	ASSQVAPLFGTDTQY
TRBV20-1	SARAPAGGGNEQY
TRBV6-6	ASSPRALTITYNEQF
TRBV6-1	ASNTISYEQY
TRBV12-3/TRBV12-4	ASSPGTSTNEKLF
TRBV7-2	ASGAIPGTGDYEQY
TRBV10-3	AISEFVTGDVHEQF
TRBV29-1	SAWTGVLYGYT
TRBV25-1	ASSEYPSKGYGYT
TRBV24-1	ATSDRNVFGTKKETQY
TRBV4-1	ASKAGATDTQY
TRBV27	ASRRAWNEQF
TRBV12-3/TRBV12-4	ASRSGTPNDSPLH
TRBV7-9	ASSLAKTRRTGDEKLF
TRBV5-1	ASSLSGGRGDEQF
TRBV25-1	ASIPRVGTEAF
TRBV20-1	SASRDRNIQY
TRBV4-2	ASSDPGQGATNGKLF
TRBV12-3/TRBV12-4	ASRPPGASAEAF
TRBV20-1	SARRGANVLT
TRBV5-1	ASSFTTGRAEAF
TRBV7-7	ASSLGFWDTQY
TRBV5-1	ASSFGWGTGVDEQY
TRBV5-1	ASSLRAGGPGDTQY
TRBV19	ASSIVQVTGDTDTQY
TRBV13	ASSLSSGGAIHEQF
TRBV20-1	SVVLATSLSTDTQY
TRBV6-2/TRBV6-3	ASRNRDSHSNQPQH
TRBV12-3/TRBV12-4	ASSLMGTHSNQPQH
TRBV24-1	ATSEGGNIQY
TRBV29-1	SVGTSGNQETQY
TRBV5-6	ASSSPYQPQH
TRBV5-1	ASGDSNYGYT
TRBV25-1	ASSESTVASYGYT
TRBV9	ASSVNGLAGGPGMGSYNEQF
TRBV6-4	ASSDGTSGRFEQF
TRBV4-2	ASSQVGGQALQETQY
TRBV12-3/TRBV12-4	ASNLRTGGNYEQY
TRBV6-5	ASRIQGGTEAF
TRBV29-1	SVDTGHLYGYT
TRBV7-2	ASSFIYGGVQETQY
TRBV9	ASSVAPTSETQY
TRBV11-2	ASRKTGASGPPSSYNEQY
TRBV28	ASNGIWGDNYGYT
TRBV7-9	ASRRGLAQILTADTQY
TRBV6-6	ASKSGLSTDTQY
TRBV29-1	SVGQST